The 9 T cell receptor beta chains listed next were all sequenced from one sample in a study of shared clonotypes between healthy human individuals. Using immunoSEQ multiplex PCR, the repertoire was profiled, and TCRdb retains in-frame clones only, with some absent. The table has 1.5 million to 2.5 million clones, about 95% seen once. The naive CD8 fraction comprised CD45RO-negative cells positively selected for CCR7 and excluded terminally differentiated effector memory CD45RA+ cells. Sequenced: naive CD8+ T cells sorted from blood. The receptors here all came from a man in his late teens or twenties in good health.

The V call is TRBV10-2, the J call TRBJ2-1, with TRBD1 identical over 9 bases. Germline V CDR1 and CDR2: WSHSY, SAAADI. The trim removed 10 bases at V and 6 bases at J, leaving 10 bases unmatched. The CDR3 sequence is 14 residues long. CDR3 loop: CAISTGGDGNEQFF. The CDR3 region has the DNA TGCGCCATCTCCACAGGGGGCGACGGCAATGAGCAGTTCTTC.

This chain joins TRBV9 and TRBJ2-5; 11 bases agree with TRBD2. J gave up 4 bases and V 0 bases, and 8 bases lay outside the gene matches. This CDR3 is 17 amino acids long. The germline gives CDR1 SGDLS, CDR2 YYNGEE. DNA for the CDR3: TGTGCCAGCAGCGTAGGAACTAGCGGGGGAACGGGAGAGACCCAGTACTTC. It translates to CASSVGTSGGTGETQYF. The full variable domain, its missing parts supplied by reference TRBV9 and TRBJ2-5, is DSGVTQTPKHLITATGQRVTLRCSPRSGDLSVYWYQQSLDQGLQFLIQYYNGEERAKGNILERFSAQQFPDLHSELNLSSLELGDSALYFCASSVGTSGGTGETQYFGPGTRLLVL.

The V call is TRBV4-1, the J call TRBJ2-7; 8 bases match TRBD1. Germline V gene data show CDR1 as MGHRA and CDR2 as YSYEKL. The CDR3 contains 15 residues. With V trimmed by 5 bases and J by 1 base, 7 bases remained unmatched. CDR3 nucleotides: TGCGCCAGCAGCTCCCGACAGGGGATGTCCTACGAGCAGTACTTC. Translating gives CASSSRQGMSYEQYF.

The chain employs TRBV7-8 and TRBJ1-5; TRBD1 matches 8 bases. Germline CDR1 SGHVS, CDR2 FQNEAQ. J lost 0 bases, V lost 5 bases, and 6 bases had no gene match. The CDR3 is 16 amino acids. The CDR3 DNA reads TGTGCCAGCAGCCAAAACACAGGGGGTAGCAATCAGCCCCAGCATTTT. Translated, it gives CASSQNTGGSNQPQHF.

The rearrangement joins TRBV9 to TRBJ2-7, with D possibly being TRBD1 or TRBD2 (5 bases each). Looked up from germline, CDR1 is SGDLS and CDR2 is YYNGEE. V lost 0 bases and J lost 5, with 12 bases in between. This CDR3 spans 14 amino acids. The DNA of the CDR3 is TGTGCCAGCAGCGTAGAGGGACGGACGGACGAGCAGTACTTC. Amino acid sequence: CASSVEGRTDEQYF.

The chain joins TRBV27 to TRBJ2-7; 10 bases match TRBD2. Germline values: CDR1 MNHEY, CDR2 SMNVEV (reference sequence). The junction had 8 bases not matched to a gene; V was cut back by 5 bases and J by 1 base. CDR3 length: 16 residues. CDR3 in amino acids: CASSPLTSGASYEQYF. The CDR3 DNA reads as TGTGCCAGCAGTCCCCTTACTAGCGGGGCATCCTACGAGCAGTACTTC.

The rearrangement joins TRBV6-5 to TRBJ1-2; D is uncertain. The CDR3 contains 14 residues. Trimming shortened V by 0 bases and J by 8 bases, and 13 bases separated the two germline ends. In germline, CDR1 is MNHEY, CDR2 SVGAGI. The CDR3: CASSYSPFTIGYTF. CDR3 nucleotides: TGTGCCAGCAGTTACTCGCCGTTTACGATCGGCTACACCTTC.

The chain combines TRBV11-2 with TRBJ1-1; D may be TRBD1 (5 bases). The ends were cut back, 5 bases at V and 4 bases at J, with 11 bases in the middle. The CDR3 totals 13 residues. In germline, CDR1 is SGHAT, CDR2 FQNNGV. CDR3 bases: TGTGCCAGCAGCACCACAGGACTCACTGAAGCTTTCTTT. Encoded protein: CASSTTGLTEAFF.

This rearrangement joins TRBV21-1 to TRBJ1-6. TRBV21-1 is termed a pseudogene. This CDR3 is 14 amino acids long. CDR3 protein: CASSHGLWDSPLHF. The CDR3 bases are TGTGCCAGCAGCCATGGCCTTTGGGATTCACCCCTCCACTTT.